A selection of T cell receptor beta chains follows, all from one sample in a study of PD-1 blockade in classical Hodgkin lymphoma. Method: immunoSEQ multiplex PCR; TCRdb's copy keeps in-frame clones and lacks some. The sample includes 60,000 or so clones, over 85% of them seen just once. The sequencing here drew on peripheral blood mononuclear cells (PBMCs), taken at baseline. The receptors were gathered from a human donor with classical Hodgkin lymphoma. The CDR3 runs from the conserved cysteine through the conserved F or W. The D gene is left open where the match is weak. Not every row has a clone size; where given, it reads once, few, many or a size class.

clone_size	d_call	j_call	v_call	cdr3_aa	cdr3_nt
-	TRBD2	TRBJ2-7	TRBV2	CADQAGKGAYEQYF	TGTGCCGACCAAGCGGGGAAAGGGGCCTACGAGCAGTACTTC
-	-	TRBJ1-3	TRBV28	CASNLNQTRASSGNTIYF	TGTGCCAGCAATTTGAACCAAACACGGGCCTCCTCTGGAAACACCATATATTTT
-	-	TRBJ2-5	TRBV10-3	CAISEERDGGETQYF	TGTGCCATCAGTGAGGAAAGGGACGGGGGAGAGACCCAGTACTTC
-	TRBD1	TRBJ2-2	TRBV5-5	CASSPPLRDRDTGELFF	TGTGCCAGCAGCCCCCCCCTTCGGGACAGGGACACCGGGGAGCTGTTTTTT
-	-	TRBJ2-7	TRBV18	CASSTERLIGYEQYF	TGTGCCAGCTCAACGGAACGACTAATCGGGTACGAGCAGTACTTC
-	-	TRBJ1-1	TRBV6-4	CASRNYRDRATEAFF	TGTGCCAGCAGAAATTACAGGGACCGTGCCACTGAAGCTTTCTTT
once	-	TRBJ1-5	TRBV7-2	CASSLVGQSNQPQHF	TGTGCCAGCAGCTTAGTAGGACAGAGCAATCAGCCCCAGCATTTT
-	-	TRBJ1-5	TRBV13	CASSQNRNQPQHF	TGTGCCAGCAGTCAAAACCGCAATCAGCCCCAGCATTTT
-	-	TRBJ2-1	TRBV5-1	CASSLGNNSYNEQFF	TGCGCCAGCAGCTTGGGTAACAACTCCTACAATGAGCAGTTCTTC
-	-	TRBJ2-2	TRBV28	CASSLTATNTGELFF	TGTGCCAGCAGTTTAACCGCCACGAACACCGGGGAGCTGTTTTTT
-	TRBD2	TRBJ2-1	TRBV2	CASRTPGTSGESSYNEQFF	TGTGCCAGCAGAACCCCCGGGACTAGCGGTGAGAGCTCCTACAATGAGCAGTTCTTC
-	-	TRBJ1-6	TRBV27	CASSFSWTADSPLHF	TGTGCCAGCAGTTTTTCCTGGACAGCAGATTCACCCCTCCACTTT
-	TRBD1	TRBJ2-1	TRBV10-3	CAIGQALNEQFF	TGTGCCATCGGACAGGCTCTTAATGAGCAGTTCTTC
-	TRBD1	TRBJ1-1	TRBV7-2	CASSLETGRAFF	TGTGCCAGCAGCTTAGAGACAGGGCGAGCTTTCTTT
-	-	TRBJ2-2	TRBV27	CASSKYTGELFF	TGTGCCAGTTCAAAGTACACCGGGGAGCTGTTTTTT
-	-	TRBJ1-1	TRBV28	CASSLGLVGGTEAFF	TGTGCCAGCAGTTTAGGACTGGTTGGGGGCACTGAAGCTTTCTTT
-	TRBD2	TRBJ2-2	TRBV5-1	CASSGTSGRATGELFF	TGCGCCAGCAGCGGGACTAGCGGGAGGGCCACCGGGGAGCTGTTTTTT
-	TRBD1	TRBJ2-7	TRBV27	CASSPGDRVYEQYF	TGTGCCAGCAGTCCTGGGGACAGGGTTTACGAGCAGTACTTC
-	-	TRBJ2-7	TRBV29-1	CSVDSKGRPYEQYF	TGCAGCGTTGATTCTAAGGGACGCCCGTATGAGCAGTACTTC
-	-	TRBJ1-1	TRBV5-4	CASSLAFSDGGLNTEAFF	TGTGCCAGCAGCTTGGCTTTCTCGGACGGAGGGTTGAACACTGAAGCTTTCTTT
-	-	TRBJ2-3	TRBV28	CASSLYGGAERNTQYF	TGTGCCAGCAGTTTATATGGGGGAGCTGAGAGAAATACGCAGTATTTT
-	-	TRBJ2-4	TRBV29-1	CSVTGGARWNIQYF	TGCAGCGTCACAGGGGGGGCACGTTGGAACATTCAGTACTTC
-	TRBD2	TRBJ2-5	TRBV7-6	CASSKTSGSSLYF	TGTGCCAGCAGCAAGACTAGCGGGAGCTCCCTTTACTTC
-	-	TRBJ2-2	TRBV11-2	CASSLDPGHTGELFF	TGTGCCAGCAGCTTGGATCCGGGACACACCGGGGAGCTGTTTTTT
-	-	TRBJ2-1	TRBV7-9	CASSPRAGTGYEQFF	TGTGCCAGCAGCCCACGGGCCGGGACTGGGTACGAGCAGTTCTTC
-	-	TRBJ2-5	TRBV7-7	CASSPTLLETQYF	TGTGCTAGCAGCCCAACACTCCTAGAGACCCAGTACTTC
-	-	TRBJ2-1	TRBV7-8	CASSLVYVSLNEQFF	TGTGCCAGCAGCTTAGTGTACGTCAGCTTGAATGAGCAGTTCTTC
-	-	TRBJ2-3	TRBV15	CATSGPLAWVTDTQYF	TGTGCCACCAGCGGCCCTCTAGCGTGGGTCACAGATACGCAGTATTTT
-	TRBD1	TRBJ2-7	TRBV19	CASRKDRGGDEQYF	TGTGCCAGTAGAAAGGACAGGGGAGGCGACGAGCAGTACTTC
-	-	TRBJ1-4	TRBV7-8	CASSQRGVREKLFF	TGTGCCAGCAGCCAACGCGGGGTTCGAGAAAAACTGTTTTTT
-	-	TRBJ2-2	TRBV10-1	CASSETRGPTGELFF	TGCGCCAGCAGTGAGACGCGAGGACCGACCGGGGAGCTGTTTTTT
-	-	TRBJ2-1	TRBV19	CASSIVRDNEQFF	TGTGCCAGTAGTATTGTCAGAGACAATGAGCAGTTCTTC
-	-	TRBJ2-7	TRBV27	CASSPLGDAYEQYF	TGTGCCAGCAGTCCCTTGGGGGACGCCTACGAGCAGTACTTC
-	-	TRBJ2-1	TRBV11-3	CASSLDLYNEQFF	TGTGCCAGCAGCTTAGATCTGTACAATGAGCAGTTCTTC
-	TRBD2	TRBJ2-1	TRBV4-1	CASSRPASPSGLGEQFF	TGCGCCAGCAGCCGCCCCGCATCTCCTAGCGGCCTGGGTGAGCAGTTCTTC
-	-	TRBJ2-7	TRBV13	CASSLFSGGPSYEQYF	TGTGCCAGCAGCCTGTTCTCCGGAGGGCCCTCCTACGAGCAGTACTTC
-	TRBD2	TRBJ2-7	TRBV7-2	CASSFSGLTYEQYF	TGTGCCAGCAGTTTTAGCGGGCTCACCTACGAGCAGTACTTC
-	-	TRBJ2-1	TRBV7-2	CASSLSGSSYNEQFF	TGTGCCAGCAGCCTCTCCGGGAGCTCCTACAATGAGCAGTTCTTC
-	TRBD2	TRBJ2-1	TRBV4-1	CASSQDKALAGGPGEQFF	TGCGCCAGCAGCCAAGATAAGGCCCTAGCGGGAGGGCCCGGTGAGCAGTTCTTC
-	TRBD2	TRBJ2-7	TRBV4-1	CASSHRLAGASYEQYF	TGCGCCAGCAGCCACCGACTAGCGGGGGCGTCCTACGAGCAGTACTTC
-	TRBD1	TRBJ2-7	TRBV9	CASSAGTGGNYEQYF	TGTGCCAGCAGCGCGGGGACAGGGGGAAACTACGAGCAGTACTTC
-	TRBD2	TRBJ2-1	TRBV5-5	CASTLFSSGPNEQFF	TGTGCCAGCACCCTCTTCTCTAGCGGGCCCAATGAGCAGTTCTTC
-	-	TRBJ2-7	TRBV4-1	CASSQDSMRDPATF	TGCGCCAGCAGCCAAGATAGTATGAGGGACCCCGCTACCTTC
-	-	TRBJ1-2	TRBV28	CASNRGDTYGYTF	TGTGCCAGCAACCGGGGGGACACCTATGGCTACACCTTC
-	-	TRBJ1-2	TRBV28	CASSQGSSYGYTF	TGTGCCAGCAGTCAGGGGAGTAGCTATGGCTACACCTTC
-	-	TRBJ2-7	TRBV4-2	CASSQDKSYEQYF	TGTGCCAGCAGCCAAGATAAATCCTACGAGCAGTACTTC
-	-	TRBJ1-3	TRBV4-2	CASSQESLSGNTIYF	TGTGCCAGCAGCCAAGAATCTTTATCTGGAAACACCATATATTTT
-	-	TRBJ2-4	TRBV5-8	CASSFQGAKNIQYF	TGTGCCAGCAGCTTCCAGGGAGCCAAAAACATTCAGTACTTC
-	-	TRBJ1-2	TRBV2	CASSVDPRPNYGYTF	TGTGCCAGCAGTGTGGACCCTCGACCTAACTATGGCTACACCTTC
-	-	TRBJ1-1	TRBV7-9	CASRAGTSNTEAFF	TGTGCCAGCAGGGCCGGGACGTCGAACACTGAAGCTTTCTTT
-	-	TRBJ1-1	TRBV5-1	CASSLSTPLNTEAFF	TGCGCCAGCAGCTTGTCTACACCTCTGAACACTGAAGCTTTCTTT
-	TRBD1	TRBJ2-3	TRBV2	CASRGDRGTDTQYF	TGTGCCAGCAGGGGGGACAGGGGCACAGATACGCAGTATTTT
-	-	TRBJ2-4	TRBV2	CASSENERAKNIQYF	TGTGCCAGCAGTGAAAATGAGCGTGCCAAAAACATTCAGTACTTC
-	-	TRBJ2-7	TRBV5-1	CASSISGDSYEQYF	TGCGCCAGCAGCATTAGCGGTGACTCCTACGAGCAGTACTTC